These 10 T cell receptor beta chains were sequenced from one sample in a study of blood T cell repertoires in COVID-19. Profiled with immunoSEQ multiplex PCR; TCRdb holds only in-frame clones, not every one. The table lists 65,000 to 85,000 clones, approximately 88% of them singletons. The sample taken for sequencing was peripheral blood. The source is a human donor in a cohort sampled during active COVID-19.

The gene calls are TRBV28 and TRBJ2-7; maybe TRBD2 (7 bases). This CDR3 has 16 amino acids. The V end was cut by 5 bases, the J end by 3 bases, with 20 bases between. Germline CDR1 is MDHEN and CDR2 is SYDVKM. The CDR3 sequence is CASSPLGGGSIYEQYF. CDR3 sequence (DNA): TGTGCCAGCAGTCCCCTTGGGGGGGGCTCTATCTACGAGCAGTACTTC.

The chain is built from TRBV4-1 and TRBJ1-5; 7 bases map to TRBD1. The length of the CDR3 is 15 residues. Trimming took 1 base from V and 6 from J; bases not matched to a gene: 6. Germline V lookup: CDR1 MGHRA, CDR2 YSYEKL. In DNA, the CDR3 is TGCGCCAGCAGCCAAGGCAGGGGGTTCGGTCAGCCCCAGCATTTT. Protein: CASSQGRGFGQPQHF.

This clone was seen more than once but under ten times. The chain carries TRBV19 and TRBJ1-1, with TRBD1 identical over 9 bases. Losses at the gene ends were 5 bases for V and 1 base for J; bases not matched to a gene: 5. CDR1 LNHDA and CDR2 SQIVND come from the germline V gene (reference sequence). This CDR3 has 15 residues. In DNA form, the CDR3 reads TGTGCCAGTAGTGCTCAGACAGGGGGGAACACTGAAGCTTTCTTT. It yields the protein CASSAQTGGNTEAFF.

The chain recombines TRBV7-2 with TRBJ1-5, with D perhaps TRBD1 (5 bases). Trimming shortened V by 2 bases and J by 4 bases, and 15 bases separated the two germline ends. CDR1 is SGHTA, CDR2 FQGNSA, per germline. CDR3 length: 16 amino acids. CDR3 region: CASSLSAGTQNQPQHF. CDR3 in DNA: TGTGCCAGCAGCTTAAGCGCCGGGACTCAGAATCAGCCCCAGCATTTT.

The CDR3 loop reads CASSPDRGQGNEQFF. The DNA of the CDR3 is TGTGCCAGCAGTCCAGACAGGGGGCAAGGCAATGAGCAGTTCTTC. V usage is TRBV28 and J usage is TRBJ2-1; 10 bases match TRBD1. The germline V gene has CDR1 MDHEN and CDR2 SYDVKM. The CDR3 length is 15 residues. Trimming took 5 bases from V and 6 from J; bases not matched to a gene: 7.

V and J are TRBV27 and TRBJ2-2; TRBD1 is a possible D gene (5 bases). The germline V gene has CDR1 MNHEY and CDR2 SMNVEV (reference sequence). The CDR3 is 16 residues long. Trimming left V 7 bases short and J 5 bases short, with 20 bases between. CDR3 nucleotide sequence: TGTGCCAGCACCCAAGGGGCAGGAATAGGGACCGGGGAGCTGTTTTTT. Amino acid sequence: CASTQGAGIGTGELFF.

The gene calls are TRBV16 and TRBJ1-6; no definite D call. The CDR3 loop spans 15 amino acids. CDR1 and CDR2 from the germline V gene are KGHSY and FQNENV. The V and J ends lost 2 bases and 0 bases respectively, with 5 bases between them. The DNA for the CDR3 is TGTGCCAGCAGCCAAACTAGCTCCTATAATTCACCCCTCCACTTT. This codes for CASSQTSSYNSPLHF. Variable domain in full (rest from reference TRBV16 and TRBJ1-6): GEEVAQTPKHLVRGEGQKAKLYCAPIKGHSYVFWYQQVLKNEFKFLISFQNENVFDETGMPKERFSAKCLPNSPCSLEIQATKLEDSAVYFCASSQTSSYNSPLHFGNGTRLTVT.

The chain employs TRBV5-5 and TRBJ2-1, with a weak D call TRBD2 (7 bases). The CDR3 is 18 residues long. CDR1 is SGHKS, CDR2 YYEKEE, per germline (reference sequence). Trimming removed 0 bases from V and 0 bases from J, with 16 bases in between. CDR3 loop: CASSLVGGGLSSYNEQFF. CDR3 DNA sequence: TGTGCCAGCAGCTTGGTGGGCGGGGGCCTGAGCTCCTACAATGAGCAGTTCTTC.

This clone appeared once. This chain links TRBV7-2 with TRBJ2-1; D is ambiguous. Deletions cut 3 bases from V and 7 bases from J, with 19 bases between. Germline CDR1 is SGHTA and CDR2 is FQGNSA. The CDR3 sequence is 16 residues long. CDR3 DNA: TGTGCCAGCAGCTTCCTGGGTCGCACCCGAGGAAATGAGCAGTTCTTC. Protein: CASSFLGRTRGNEQFF.

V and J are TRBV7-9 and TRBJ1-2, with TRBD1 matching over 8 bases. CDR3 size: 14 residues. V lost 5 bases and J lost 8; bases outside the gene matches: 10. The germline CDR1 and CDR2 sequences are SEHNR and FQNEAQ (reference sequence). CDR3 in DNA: TGTGCCAGCAGCCCCGGACAGGGACTATTAGGCTACACCTTC. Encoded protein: CASSPGQGLLGYTF.